Shown below are 17 T cell receptor beta chains from a single sample sequenced in a study of blood T cells in healthy people across ages. Sample-barcoded 5' priming and a J-beta primer mix drove a second PCR of 7 to 11 cycles. TCRdb reanalysed the 5' RACE reads using MiXCR and keeps one entry per CDR3 protein. The sample has 1,500,000 or so distinct CDR3 sequences; approximately 39% are singletons. Material: blood. These receptors all come from a woman between 18 and 29 years old in good health.

This sequence joins TRBV27 and TRBJ2-1; TRBD2 matches at 7 bases. Germline V lookup: CDR1 MNHEY, CDR2 SMNVEV (reference sequence). V lost 1 base, J lost 9 bases, and 6 bases stayed unmatched. There are 14 residues in the CDR3. In DNA, the CDR3 is TGTGCCAGCAGTTTATGGGGAGGGGAGGCTGAGCAGTTCTTC. Translation gives CASSLWGGEAEQFF.

The chain carries TRBV6-5 and TRBJ1-6; D gene unclear. The CDR3 is 16 amino acids. Trimming stripped 0 bases from V and 9 bases from J, with 15 bases between. Germline V gene data show CDR1 as MNHEY and CDR2 as SVGAGI. DNA of the CDR3: TGTGCCAGCAGTTACTCGCTTGCCAATCCCGCTTCACCCCTCCACTTT. As protein: CASSYSLANPASPLHF.

V gene TRBV6-1 combines with J gene TRBJ2-1; D is ambiguous. The DNA end favors TRBJ2-7, so the J call may be wrong. CDR3 length equals 18 residues. Germline lookup yields CDR1 MNHNS and CDR2 SASEGT. CDR3 region: CASRTIPRLRSSYNEQYF. Written as DNA, the CDR3 is TGTGCCAGCAGAACGATCCCACGGTTGCGGAGCTCCTACAATGAGCAGTACTTC.

In this sample, this clonotype turned up a few times. The chain links TRBV12-3 or TRBV12-4 to TRBJ2-3, with D uncertain. There are 10 residues in the CDR3. V lost 6 bases and J 4 bases, leaving 2 bases between the germline ends. This CDR3 reads CASRSDTQYF. The CDR3 region has the DNA TGTGCCAGCAGGTCAGATACGCAGTATTTT.

The chain is built from TRBV12-3 or TRBV12-4 and TRBJ2-7, with 14 positions matching TRBD2. This CDR3 spans 17 amino acids. The trim removed 2 bases at V and 3 bases at J, leaving 6 bases unmatched. CDR3 sequence: CASSLTGLAGVNYEQYF. The CDR3 DNA reads TGTGCCAGCAGTTTAACGGGACTAGCGGGGGTAAACTACGAGCAGTACTTC.

Only a few counts were recorded for this clonotype. This chain links TRBV28 with TRBJ1-1, with 9 bases matching TRBD1. The CDR3 contains 15 residues. CDR1 is MDHEN and CDR2 is SYDVKM in the germline V gene. The V gene end was trimmed by 6 bases and the J gene end by 3 bases; junction bases not matched to a gene: 8. The CDR3 nucleotides read TGTGCCAGCAGACCCCGAGGGACAGGGCACACTGAAGCTTTCTTT. Translation gives CASRPRGTGHTEAFF.

The chain has TRBV29-1 and TRBJ2-5; TRBD1 aligns across 7 bases. The CDR3 spans 13 residues. With 3 bases clipped from V and 2 bases from J, the junction kept 3 bases outside the gene matches. The germline gives CDR1 SQVTM, CDR2 ANQGSEA. CDR3 region: CSVDPGQQETQYF. In nucleotides, the CDR3 is TGCAGCGTTGACCCGGGACAGCAAGAGACCCAGTACTTC.

This clonotype has ten or more counts. At one of its ends the junction is not consistent with the germline gene, which may arise from a read error. As DNA, the CDR3 is TGTGCCAGCAGCTTAGGTTTTGAGCAGTTCTTC. Its translation: CASSLGFEQFF. This sequence joins TRBV12-3 or TRBV12-4 and TRBJ2-1; D gene uncertain. This CDR3 is built from 11 residues.

This clonotype has a handful of counts. The V gene is TRBV14, the J gene TRBJ2-1, with a possible D match to TRBD2 (6 bases). Looked up from germline, CDR1 is SGHDN and CDR2 is FVKESK. V dropped 4 bases and J dropped 3 bases, with 19 bases sitting between them. CDR3 length: 17 residues. CDR3 nucleotide sequence: TGTGCCAGCAGCCCGCGGGCGGGGAAGGTCATCTACAATGAGCAGTTCTTC. Translating gives CASSPRAGKVIYNEQFF.

Written as DNA, the CDR3 is TGCGCCAGCAGCCAAGATTCAAGTCCCAATCAGCCCCAGCATTTT. Translated: CASSQDSSPNQPQHF. V and J are TRBV4-3 and TRBJ1-5; D remains unclear. This CDR3 has 15 amino acids. CDR1 LGHNA and CDR2 YSLEER come from the germline V gene. V was shortened by 0 bases and J by 3 bases, with 9 bases between the two germline ends.

The sample holds one count of this clonotype. The V call is TRBV11-2, the J call TRBJ1-4, with D unclear. Germline lookup yields CDR1 SGHAT and CDR2 FQNNGV. The CDR3 totals 14 residues. V lost 6 bases to trimming and J lost 8 bases, with 16 bases between them. For the CDR3, the DNA is TGTGCCAGCAGACTCGCACCAACTGAGGAAAAACTGTTTTTT. It translates to CASRLAPTEEKLFF.

The rearrangement uses TRBV27 and TRBJ1-2; D may be TRBD1 (6 bases). Germline V gene sequence: CDR1 MNHEY, CDR2 SMNVEV (reference sequence). The V end was cut by 3 bases, the J end by 6 bases, with 11 bases between. The CDR3 sequence is 13 residues long. The CDR3 coding sequence is TGTGCCAGCAGTTTCTTACAGGGCGATGGCTACACCTTC. Encoded protein: CASSFLQGDGYTF.

J is TRBJ2-1 and V is TRBV7-9; D gene uncertain. Trimming removed 8 bases at V and 6 bases at J, with 14 bases between. CDR1 is SEHNR and CDR2 is FQNEAQ in the germline V gene (reference sequence). This CDR3 has 13 amino acids. In DNA form, the CDR3 reads TGTGCCAGCCAAAGAAGTCTTGGCAATGAGCAGTTCTTC. It encodes CASQRSLGNEQFF.

This clonotype appeared a few times. In DNA form, the CDR3 reads TGTGCCAGCAGCCAAGATTTGGGACAGACCTACGAGCAGTACTTC. It codes for CASSQDLGQTYEQYF. The chain links TRBV4-2 to TRBJ2-7; 7 bases align to TRBD1. CDR1 is LGHNA, CDR2 YNFKEQ, per germline. The CDR3 is 15 amino acids. V dropped 0 bases and J dropped 2; count of bases not matched to a gene: 4.

Details on this clonotype: A clone one base away is much larger, so this may be a read error. The rearrangement joins TRBV29-1 to TRBJ2-5; D may be TRBD2 (5 bases). V lost 2 bases and J lost 11, with 15 bases in between. The CDR3 has 12 amino acids. Germline values: CDR1 SQVTM, CDR2 ANQGSEA. The CDR3, as DNA: TGCAGCGTTGAAAACGGGAACAATGAGCAGTACTTC. It yields the protein CSVENGNNEQYF.

This clonotype has only a few counts. V gene TRBV7-6 combines with J gene TRBJ1-6; TRBD1 might be the D (5 bases). This CDR3 contains 15 residues. Trimming pared 1 base from V and 10 bases from J, leaving 14 bases between. Germline lookup yields CDR1 SGHVS and CDR2 FNYEAQ. The CDR3 DNA reads as TGTGCCAGCAGCTTAGGTACAGGCGTCGGGTCACCCCTCCACTTT. It specifies CASSLGTGVGSPLHF.

V and J are TRBV20-1 and TRBJ2-3; 13 nucleotides agree with TRBD2. The CDR3 consists of 18 residues. The trim removed 4 bases at V and 2 bases at J, leaving 12 bases unmatched. Germline lookup yields CDR1 DFQATT and CDR2 SNEGSKA (reference sequence). CDR3 DNA: TGCAGTGCTATGCATAGGACTAGCGGGAGTGGGCCCACAGATACGCAGTATTTT. Protein: CSAMHRTSGSGPTDTQYF.